Below, 19 T cell receptor beta chains from the same sample are listed, as sequenced in a study of T cell clonotyping in hematopoietic cell transplantation. Sequenced by immunoSEQ multiplex PCR; TCRdb stores in-frame clones only, minus some. The table has about 36,000 clones, about 87% seen once. The sample taken for sequencing was peripheral blood mononuclear cells. These receptors were obtained from a woman aged 40 to 50 in good health. Some clones in this sample may be carry-over from other donors' samples.

The genes are TRBV7-9 and TRBJ1-2; D is undetermined. CDR1 and CDR2 (germline): SEHNR, FQNEAQ (reference sequence). The CDR3 totals 14 residues. V lost 3 bases, J lost 8 bases, and 16 bases lay in between. The CDR3 bases are TGTGCCAGCAGCTTGCACCCCTCCCGGAGCGGCTACACCTTC. Protein: CASSLHPSRSGYTF. The full variable domain, completed using reference TRBV7-9 and TRBJ1-2, is DTGVSQNPRHKITKRGQNVTFRCDPISEHNRLYWYRQTLGQGPEFLTYFQNEAQLEKSRLLSDRFSAERPKGSFSTLEIQRTEQGDSAMYLCASSLHPSRSGYTFGSGTRLTVV.

The gene calls are TRBV6-6 and TRBJ1-5; the D is unclear. Germline V CDR1 and CDR2: MNHNY, SVGAGI (reference sequence). This CDR3 is 15 amino acids long. V was trimmed by 0 bases and J by 3 bases, leaving 9 bases between them. CDR3 in DNA: TGTGCCAGCAGTTACTCGAAAAGGAACAATCAGCCCCAGCATTTT. Amino acids: CASSYSKRNNQPQHF.

V gene TRBV18 combines with J gene TRBJ2-3; D is possibly TRBD2 (6 bases). Deletions cut 4 bases from V and 0 bases from J, with 11 bases between. The CDR3 is made up of 15 amino acids. CDR1 and CDR2 from the germline V gene are KGHSH and LQKENI. The CDR3 nucleotides read TGTGCCAGCTCACGGGACTCAGCTAGCACAGATACGCAGTATTTT. It codes for CASSRDSASTDTQYF.

The genes are TRBV7-6 and TRBJ2-3; 7 bases are a match to TRBD2. The CDR3 loop spans 14 amino acids. CDR1 is SGHVS and CDR2 is FNYEAQ in the germline V gene. Unmatched junction bases numbered 6, after V lost 5 bases and J lost 4 bases. The CDR3 reads CASSLGGTADTQYF. CDR3 nucleotides: TGTGCCAGCAGCCTGGGGGGGACTGCAGATACGCAGTATTTT.

The gene calls are TRBV14 and TRBJ1-1; D unresolved. The CDR3 has 19 residues. Germline V gene sequence: CDR1 SGHDN, CDR2 FVKESK. Trimming left V 0 bases short and J 3 bases short, with 23 bases between. The CDR3 here is CASSQERVAAGEADTEAFF. In DNA form, the CDR3 reads TGTGCCAGCAGCCAAGAAAGGGTGGCGGCAGGAGAGGCGGACACTGAAGCTTTCTTT.

V gene TRBV29-1 combines with J gene TRBJ1-2, with TRBD1 identical over 8 bases. Germline lookup yields CDR1 SQVTM and CDR2 ANQGSEA. The trim removed 4 bases at V and 10 bases at J, leaving 11 bases unmatched. There are 13 residues in the CDR3. The CDR3 DNA is TGCAGCGTTGTGGGGAATCTGGGACAGGACTACACCTTC. Amino acids: CSVVGNLGQDYTF.

The V and J genes are TRBV5-1 and TRBJ2-7; the match to TRBD1 covers 7 bases. The trim removed 4 bases at V and 0 bases at J, leaving 13 bases unmatched. Germline V gene data show CDR1 as SGHRS and CDR2 as YFSETQ. The CDR3 consists of 17 residues. CDR3 amino acids: CASSPTLTGQSSYEQYF. DNA of the CDR3: TGCGCCAGCAGCCCTACCTTAACGGGACAGAGCTCCTACGAGCAGTACTTC.

The chain uses TRBV6-5 and TRBJ1-2; D gene unclear. Germline CDR1 reads MNHEY; CDR2 reads SVGAGI. This CDR3 has 15 amino acids. Between the trimmed V and J ends, which lost 6 bases and 6 bases, there was a span of 20 bases. CDR3 in DNA: TGTGCCAGCAGCTCCCCTCCGGGTGACGGACATGGCTACACCTTC. Translating it yields CASSSPPGDGHGYTF.

V is TRBV28 and J is TRBJ2-3; D tentatively reads TRBD1 or TRBD2 (6 bases each). The CDR3 extends over 16 amino acids. Germline V gene sequence: CDR1 MDHEN, CDR2 SYDVKM. The V and J ends lost 3 bases and 3 bases respectively, with 16 bases between them. In nucleotides, the CDR3 is TGTGCCAGCAGTTTGAGAGGGGGAGGACGTACAGATACGCAGTATTTT. Amino acids: CASSLRGGGRTDTQYF.

This sequence joins TRBV29-1 and TRBJ2-3, with D perhaps TRBD1 or TRBD2 (6 bases each). Trimming removed 6 bases from V and 5 bases from J, with 18 bases in between. The CDR3 is 14 amino acids. The germline CDR1 and CDR2 sequences are SQVTM and ANQGSEA. The DNA of the CDR3 is TGCAGCGTCCTGTCGGGGGCGGCAGAAGATACGCAGTATTTT. This gives the protein CSVLSGAAEDTQYF.

The J gene is TRBJ2-2, the V gene TRBV18, with 7 bases identical to TRBD2. Trimming at V came to 2 bases and at J to 3 bases, leaving 3 bases not matched to a gene. Per the germline V gene, CDR1 is KGHSH and CDR2 is LQKENI. The CDR3 totals 15 residues. The CDR3 region is CASSPRRGYTGELFF. In DNA form, the CDR3 reads TGTGCCAGCTCACCAAGGCGGGGGTACACCGGGGAGCTGTTTTTT.

The chain has TRBV11-1 and TRBJ2-7; 13 bases line up with TRBD2. The germline V gene has CDR1 SGHAT and CDR2 FQDESV (reference sequence). The CDR3 spans 14 residues. The V and J ends lost 4 bases and 3 bases, in that order; junction bases with no gene match: 0. The CDR3, as DNA: TGTGCCAGCAGCTGGACTAGCGGGGGCTACGAGCAGTACTTC. It yields the protein CASSWTSGGYEQYF.

DNA of the CDR3: TGTGCCAGCAGCGTACCCCCACGAGGGGGCCGAACCGGGGAGCTGTTTTTT. Translating it yields CASSVPPRGGRTGELFF. This chain uses TRBV7-8 with TRBJ2-2, with TRBD1 matching 7 bases. CDR3 length equals 17 residues. Germline V gives CDR1 SGHVS, CDR2 FQNEAQ. Germline trimming cut 5 bases from V and 5 bases from J; bases unmatched to any gene: 14.

The chain has TRBV28 and TRBJ2-7; maybe TRBD1 (6 bases). This CDR3 has 14 amino acids. V was cut by 5 bases and J by 0 bases, with 11 bases left in between. CDR1 MDHEN and CDR2 SYDVKM come from the germline V gene. CDR3 residues: CASSTGNLSYEQYF. CDR3 nucleotides: TGTGCCAGCAGTACAGGGAACCTCTCCTACGAGCAGTACTTC. Supplemented by reference TRBV28 and TRBJ2-7, the full variable domain reads DVKVTQSSRYLVKRTGEKVFLECVQDMDHENMFWYRQDPGLGLRLIYFSYDVKMKEKGDIPEGYSVSREKKERFSLILESASTNQTSMYLCASSTGNLSYEQYFGPGTRLTVT.

The CDR3 sequence: CASSIPPAGPEGYTF. The CDR3 nucleotides are TGTGCCAGTAGTATACCCCCGGCGGGACCGGAGGGCTACACCTTC. The chain joins TRBV19 to TRBJ1-2, with D possibly being TRBD1 (5 bases). Trimming took 2 bases from V and 8 from J, leaving 18 bases between them. Germline V gene data show CDR1 as LNHDA and CDR2 as SQIVND (reference sequence). This CDR3 spans 15 amino acids.

The gene calls are TRBV30 and TRBJ1-1, with 9 nucleotides matching TRBD1. The CDR3 consists of 12 residues. CDR1 is GTSNPN and CDR2 is SVGIG in the germline V gene (reference sequence). V shed 1 base and J 7 bases; nucleotides not matched to a gene: 1. CDR3 in amino acids: CAWSGQGDEAFF. The DNA of the CDR3 is TGTGCCTGGAGTGGACAGGGGGATGAAGCTTTCTTT.

V and J are TRBV2 and TRBJ2-5, with 8 bases fitting TRBD2. The V segment lost 7 bases and the J segment 5 bases; nucleotides outside the gene matches: 21. The CDR3 is 18 amino acids. Germline V CDR1 and CDR2: SNHLY, FYNNEI. The CDR3 loop is CASNTWLAGLGGQETQYF. CDR3 nucleotide sequence: TGTGCCAGCAACACTTGGCTAGCGGGCCTCGGAGGGCAGGAGACCCAGTACTTC. The full variable domain, with the rest looked up from reference TRBV2 and TRBJ2-5, is EPEVTQTPSHQVTQMGQEVILRCVPISNHLYFYWYRQILGQKVEFLVSFYNNEISEKSEIFDDQFSVERPDGSNFTLKIRSTKLEDSAMYFCASNTWLAGLGGQETQYFGPGTRLLVL.

The rearrangement links TRBV11-1 to TRBJ1-1, with D perhaps matching TRBD1 (5 bases). This CDR3 has 12 residues. V lost 6 bases, J lost 9 bases, and 14 bases lay in between. The V gene's germline CDR1 is SGHAT and CDR2 FQDESV (reference sequence). Written as DNA, the CDR3 is TGTGCCAGCAGTCTGTGGGAGGGGAAAGCTTTCTTT. Translating gives CASSLWEGKAFF.

V is TRBV9 and J is TRBJ2-3, with TRBD2 identical over 11 bases. The CDR3 has 15 amino acids. J was trimmed by 5 bases and V by 1 base; bases with no gene match: 3. Germline V gene data show CDR1 as SGDLS and CDR2 as YYNGEE. The CDR3 bases are TGTGCCAGCAGCGTATTAGCGGGAGGGGGAGATACGCAGTATTTT. It yields the protein CASSVLAGGGDTQYF. Looking up the rest from reference TRBV9 and TRBJ2-3 gives the full variable domain: DSGVTQTPKHLITATGQRVTLRCSPRSGDLSVYWYQQSLDQGLQFLIQYYNGEERAKGNILERFSAQQFPDLHSELNLSSLELGDSALYFCASSVLAGGGDTQYFGPGTRLTVL.